This TCR beta chain came from a study of response to subunit inactivated influenza vaccine. Study outcomes and limitations: Authors suggested each seasonal influenza vaccination recruits few new T cells.

About this clonotype itself: The antigen is not known.

A single record per CDR3 protein comes from TCRdb applying MiXCR to the RT-PCR reads. This sample has around 520,000 distinct CDR3 sequences, with over 25% found just once. The sequences come from CD4+ T cells sorted from PBMCs, collected around 5 days after vaccination. This receptor was taken from a man in his fifties who received an inactivated influenza vaccine.

DNA for the CDR3: TGTGCCTGGAGGGCTAGCGGGCGTGATACGCAGTATTTT. Protein: CAWRASGRDTQYF. The chain combines TRBV30 with TRBJ2-3; 8 bases map to TRBD2. The germline gives CDR1 GTSNPN, CDR2 SVGIG (reference sequence). Trimming removed 3 bases from V and 6 bases from J; junction bases left unmatched: 5. CDR3 size: 13 residues.